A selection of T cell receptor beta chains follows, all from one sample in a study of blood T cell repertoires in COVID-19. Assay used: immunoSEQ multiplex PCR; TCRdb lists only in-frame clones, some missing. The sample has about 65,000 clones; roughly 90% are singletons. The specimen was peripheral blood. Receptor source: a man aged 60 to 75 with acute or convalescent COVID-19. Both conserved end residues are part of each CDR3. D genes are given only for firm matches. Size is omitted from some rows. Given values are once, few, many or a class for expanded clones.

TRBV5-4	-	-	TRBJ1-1	TGTGCCAGCAGCTACGCCACTCAGAACACTGAAGCTTTCTTT	CASSYATQNTEAFF
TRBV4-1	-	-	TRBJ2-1	TGCGCCAGCAGCCAAGGAACAGGCGGGGTATACAATGAGCAGTTCTTC	CASSQGTGGVYNEQFF
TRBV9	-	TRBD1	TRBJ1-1	TGTGCCAGCAGCGCGCCTTTGACAGGGGACACTGAAGCTTTCTTT	CASSAPLTGDTEAFF
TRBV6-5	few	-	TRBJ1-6	TGTGCCAGCAGGGGGCAGCCCAATTCACCCCTCCACTTT	CASRGQPNSPLHF
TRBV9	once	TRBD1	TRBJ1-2	TGTGCCAGCAGCGGGGGACAGGGGGTTGGCAATGGCTACACCTTC	CASSGGQGVGNGYTF
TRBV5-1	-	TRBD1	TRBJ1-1	TGCGCCAGCAGCTTGTCAGGGACAGCGTCGGGCACTGAAGCTTTCTTT	CASSLSGTASGTEAFF
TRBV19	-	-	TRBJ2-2	TGTGCCAGTACCCAGAGAGGGGGAACCGGGGAGCTGTTTTTT	CASTQRGGTGELFF
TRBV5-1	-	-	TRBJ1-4	TGCGCCAGCAGCCCCCAAACCGGACAGACTCGTAATGAAAAACTGTTTTTT	CASSPQTGQTRNEKLFF
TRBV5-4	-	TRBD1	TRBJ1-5	TGTGCCAGCAGCCCAAGCCCCGGGACAGGGAATAGCAATCAGCCCCAGCATTTT	CASSPSPGTGNSNQPQHF
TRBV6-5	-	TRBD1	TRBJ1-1	TGTGCCAGCAGTTCCCGGACAGGGCTAAGAACTGAAGCTTTCTTT	CASSSRTGLRTEAFF
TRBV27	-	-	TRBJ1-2	TGTGCCAGCAGTTTATCACGGTATCGAGGCTACACCTTC	CASSLSRYRGYTF
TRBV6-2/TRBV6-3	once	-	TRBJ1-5	TGTGCCAGCAGTACCCAAAGGACAGTTAATAGCAATCAGCCCCAGCATTTT	CASSTQRTVNSNQPQHF
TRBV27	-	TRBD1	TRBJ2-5	TGTGCCAGCAGTAACAGGGGCGCCCAGTACTTC	CASSNRGAQYF
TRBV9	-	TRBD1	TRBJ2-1	TGTGCCAGCAGCGTAGAAGGGACAGGGTCCTCCTCCTACAATGAGCAGTTCTTC	CASSVEGTGSSSYNEQFF
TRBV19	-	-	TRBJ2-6	TGTGCCAGTGGCAGCTCTGGGGCCAACGTCCTGACTTTC	CASGSSGANVLTF
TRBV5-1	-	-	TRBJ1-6	TGCGCCAGCAGGGAGAACAATTCACCCCTCCACTTT	CASRENNSPLHF
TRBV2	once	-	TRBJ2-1	TGTGCCAGCAGTGAAGCGCGCCCAGCGTCCCTACATGAGCAGTTCTTC	CASSEARPASLHEQFF
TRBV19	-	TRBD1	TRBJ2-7	TGTGCCAGAGGGGACAGGGAGACCTACGAGCAGTACTTC	CARGDRETYEQYF
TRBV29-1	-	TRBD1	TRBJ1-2	TGCAGCGTTGTCGGGACAGGGACTTATTATGGCTACACCTTC	CSVVGTGTYYGYTF
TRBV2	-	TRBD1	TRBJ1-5	TGTGCCAGCAGTGAATGGGGGGACAGCAAACAGCCCCAGCATTTT	CASSEWGDSKQPQHF
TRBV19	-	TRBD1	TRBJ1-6	TGTGCCAGTGCCCCTTCGACAGGGAATAATTCACCCCTCCACTTT	CASAPSTGNNSPLHF
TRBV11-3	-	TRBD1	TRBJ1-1	TGTGCCAGCAGCAAGAGGGGTGAGGGGGCGGACACTGAAGCTTTCTTT	CASSKRGEGADTEAFF
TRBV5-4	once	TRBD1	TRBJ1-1	TGTGCCAGCAGCTTGGATCCAGGGGGCAATGAAGCTTTCTTT	CASSLDPGGNEAFF
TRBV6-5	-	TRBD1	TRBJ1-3	TGTGCCACCAGGGGGAGCTCCGTGGACACCATATATTTT	CATRGSSVDTIYF
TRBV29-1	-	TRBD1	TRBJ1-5	TGCAGCGTCGGACAGGGCCATCAGCCCCAGCATTTT	CSVGQGHQPQHF
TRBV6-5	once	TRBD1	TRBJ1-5	TGTGCCAGCAGGACAGGGGAATATCAGCCCCAGCATTTT	CASRTGEYQPQHF
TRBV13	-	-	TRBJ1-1	TGTGCCAGCAGCTTGGAGGGGAACACTGAAGCTTTCTTT	CASSLEGNTEAFF
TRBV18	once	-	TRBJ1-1	TGTGCCAGCTCACCCCCCCCAGGTACCAACACTGAAGCTTTCTTT	CASSPPPGTNTEAFF
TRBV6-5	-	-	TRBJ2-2	TGTGCCAGCAGCAGGGAAACCGGGGAGCTGTTTTTT	CASSRETGELFF
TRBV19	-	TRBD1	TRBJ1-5	TGTGCCAGTAGTATATCACAGGGGACCCATCAGCCCCAGCATTTT	CASSISQGTHQPQHF
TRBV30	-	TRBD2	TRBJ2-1	TGTGCCTGGAGTCGGGGCCCGGGCGGGGGGGCCTGGCTTAATGTCAATGAGCAGTTCTTC	CAWSRGPGGGAWLNVNEQFF
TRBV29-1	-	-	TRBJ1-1	TGCAGCGTCTCTATAGGGGGGAACACTGAAGCTTTCTTT	CSVSIGGNTEAFF
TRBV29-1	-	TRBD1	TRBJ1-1	TGCAGCGGACGTGGGACAGGGTGGACTGAAGCTTTCTTT	CSGRGTGWTEAFF
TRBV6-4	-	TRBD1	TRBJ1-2	TGTGCCAGCAGTAAAGGACAGGGCTATGGCTACACCTTC	CASSKGQGYGYTF
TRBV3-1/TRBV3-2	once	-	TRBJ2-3	TGTGCCAGCCGACTTCTTTCTGGCCCAGATACGCAGTATTTT	CASRLLSGPDTQYF
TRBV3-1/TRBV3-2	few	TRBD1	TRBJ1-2	TGTGCCAGCAGCCCCCGTGACAGGGTTGGCGGCTACACCTTC	CASSPRDRVGGYTF
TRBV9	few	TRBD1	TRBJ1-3	TGTGCCAGCAGCGTAGGTCAGGGGGCGGGAAACACCATATATTTT	CASSVGQGAGNTIYF
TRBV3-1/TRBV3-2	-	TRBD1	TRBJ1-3	TGTGCCAGCAGCCGGCTAACAGGGGGTACTGGAAACACCATATATTTT	CASSRLTGGTGNTIYF
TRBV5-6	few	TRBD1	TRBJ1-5	TGTGCCAGCAGCTTTGGACAGGGGGCGAGCAATCAGCCCCAGCATTTT	CASSFGQGASNQPQHF
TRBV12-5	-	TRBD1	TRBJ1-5	TGTGCTAGTGGTTTGGTACCAGGGACAGGGGGCGAGGATGAGCCCCAGCATTTT	CASGLVPGTGGEDEPQHF
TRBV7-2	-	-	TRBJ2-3	TGTGCCAGCAGCTCGCGGTCAGCAGATACGCAGTATTTT	CASSSRSADTQYF